The text below deals with one T cell receptor (beta chain). Its cognate antigen is unknown. The data derive from a study of cytomegalovirus exposure and HLA in healthy donors. General study points: Later on, a genetic analysis was performed. It linked a missense variant in DCLRE1C with V- and J-gene trimming of TCR beta. Earlier analysis yielded a pattern in which most TCR beta V segments were productive about 90% or about 30% of the time. Donors belonging to an Asian-associated ancestry cluster reportedly showed fewer N-insertions in productive TCRs than the roughly 670-donor mean, according to what a later analysis found.

When sampled, the donors appeared nominally healthy, though they likely had unrecorded immune exposures. 13 Jbeta primers and 60 Vbeta primers were used for the PCR. The repertoire was sequenced with immunoSEQ multiplex PCR; TCRdb's copy has only in-frame clones and lacks some. The profile covers over 150,000 clones, with roughly 77% appearing a single time and 3.7% taken by the ten largest. J gave up 4 bases and V 5 bases, and 6 bases lay outside the gene matches. CDR1 is SGHVS and CDR2 is FNYEAQ in the germline V gene. This CDR3 comprises 15 residues. This chain uses TRBV7-6 with TRBJ2-3; 10 nucleotides align to TRBD1. The sequence came from a man younger than 45 in good health and CMV-seropositive. Sequences were obtained from PBMCs. CDR3 sequence (DNA): TGTGCCAGCAGCCCGGGACAGGGGAGCTCAGATACGCAGTATTTT. As protein: CASSPGQGSSDTQYF. Based on the CDR3 plus reference TRBV7-6 and TRBJ2-3, the full variable domain is GAGVSQSPRYKVTKRGQDVALRCDPISGHVSLYWYRQALGQGPEFLTYFNYEAQQDKSGLPNDRFSAERPEGSISTLTIQRTEQRDSAMYRCASSPGQGSSDTQYFGPGTRLTVL.